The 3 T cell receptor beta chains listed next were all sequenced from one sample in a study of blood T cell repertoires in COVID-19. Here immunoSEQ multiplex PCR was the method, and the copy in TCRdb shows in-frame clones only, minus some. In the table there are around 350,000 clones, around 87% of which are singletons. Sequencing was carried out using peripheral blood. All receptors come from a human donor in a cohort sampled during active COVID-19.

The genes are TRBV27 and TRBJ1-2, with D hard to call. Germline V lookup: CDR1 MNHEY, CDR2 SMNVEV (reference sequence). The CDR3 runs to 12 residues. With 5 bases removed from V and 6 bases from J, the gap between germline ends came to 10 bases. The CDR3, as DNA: TGTGCCAGCAGTGGCGCGGGGAATGGCTACACCTTC. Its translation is CASSGAGNGYTF.

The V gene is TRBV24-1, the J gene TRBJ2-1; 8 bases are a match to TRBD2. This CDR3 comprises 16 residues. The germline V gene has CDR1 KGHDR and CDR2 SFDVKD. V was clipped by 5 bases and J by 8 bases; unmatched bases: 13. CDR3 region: CATSGSTGGGWDEQFF. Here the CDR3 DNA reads TGTGCCACCAGTGGCTCCACGGGAGGGGGTTGGGATGAGCAGTTCTTC.

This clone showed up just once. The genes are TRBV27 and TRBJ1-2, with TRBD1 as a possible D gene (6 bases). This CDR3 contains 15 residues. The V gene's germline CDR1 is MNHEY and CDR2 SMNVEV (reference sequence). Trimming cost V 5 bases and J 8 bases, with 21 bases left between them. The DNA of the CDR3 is TGTGCCAGCAGTGGCATGGGGGGGGCGAGGGGCGGCTACACCTTC. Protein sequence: CASSGMGGARGGYTF.